A selection of T cell receptor beta chains follows, all from one sample in a study of blood T cell repertoires in COVID-19. Sequencing was performed with immunoSEQ multiplex PCR; in TCRdb, only in-frame clones are kept and a portion is missing. The sample lists 200,000 to 300,000 clones, about nine tenths seen once, with roughly 2.6% in the top ten. The sequencing sample was made of PBMCs or T cells enriched from blood (not recorded which). The receptor set was obtained from a woman aged 18-29 years who had recovered from COVID-19. CDR3s leave out the opening cysteine and the closing phenylalanine or tryptophan. Each record gives: V gene, clone size, J gene, CDR3 protein. Only some rows state a clone size, as once, few, many or a class for expanded clones.

v_gene: TRBV11-2; abundance: few; j_gene: TRBJ2-2; CDR3aa: ASSPGDREAGELF
v_gene: TRBV6-5; abundance: -; j_gene: TRBJ2-5; CDR3aa: ASSPASRDQETQY
v_gene: TRBV7-2; abundance: once; j_gene: TRBJ2-1; CDR3aa: ASSPVAGGPNEQF
v_gene: TRBV3-1/TRBV3-2; abundance: -; j_gene: TRBJ2-7; CDR3aa: ASSHGWVGEVGSYEQY
v_gene: TRBV27; abundance: -; j_gene: TRBJ2-7; CDR3aa: ASSLRGTAYEQY
v_gene: TRBV7-9; abundance: -; j_gene: TRBJ1-2; CDR3aa: ASSSIRDRGSHGYT
v_gene: TRBV28; abundance: few; j_gene: TRBJ2-7; CDR3aa: ASSFVASSYEQY
v_gene: TRBV28; abundance: -; j_gene: TRBJ2-5; CDR3aa: ASSGDQIEQETQY
v_gene: TRBV7-9; abundance: -; j_gene: TRBJ1-1; CDR3aa: ASSLPVGTEAF
v_gene: TRBV10-3; abundance: once; j_gene: TRBJ1-5; CDR3aa: AISETGTGDFNQPQH
v_gene: TRBV4-1; abundance: -; j_gene: TRBJ2-5; CDR3aa: ASSPGGIGTTQY
v_gene: TRBV2; abundance: few; j_gene: TRBJ1-1; CDR3aa: ASSENLPLDKYTEAF
v_gene: TRBV6-6; abundance: -; j_gene: TRBJ1-4; CDR3aa: ASSPSGYGEKLF
v_gene: TRBV18; abundance: -; j_gene: TRBJ1-2; CDR3aa: ASSPSGNYGYT
v_gene: TRBV7-9; abundance: -; j_gene: TRBJ2-1; CDR3aa: ASSFQERGYNEQF
v_gene: TRBV25-1; abundance: -; j_gene: TRBJ2-5; CDR3aa: ASGRGGGDRETQY
v_gene: TRBV2; abundance: -; j_gene: TRBJ2-1; CDR3aa: ASSAGLAGDNEQF
v_gene: TRBV2; abundance: -; j_gene: TRBJ2-7; CDR3aa: ASRLGWGGREQY
v_gene: TRBV29-1; abundance: -; j_gene: TRBJ2-7; CDR3aa: SATQGGMDEQY
v_gene: TRBV7-8; abundance: -; j_gene: TRBJ2-2; CDR3aa: ASSLATSGSGNTGELF
v_gene: TRBV7-7; abundance: few; j_gene: TRBJ2-5; CDR3aa: ASSRGLAGGETQY
v_gene: TRBV13; abundance: once; j_gene: TRBJ2-1; CDR3aa: ASSLGQGLSNEQF
v_gene: TRBV29-1; abundance: -; j_gene: TRBJ2-7; CDR3aa: SIGMTGSPYEQY
v_gene: TRBV19; abundance: -; j_gene: TRBJ1-1; CDR3aa: ASINPGDNTEAF
v_gene: TRBV4-2; abundance: once; j_gene: TRBJ2-3; CDR3aa: ASTRGGGDTQY
v_gene: TRBV29-1; abundance: -; j_gene: TRBJ1-2; CDR3aa: SVGWDRAGYT
v_gene: TRBV23-1; abundance: once; j_gene: TRBJ1-6; CDR3aa: ARIIQGINSPLH
v_gene: TRBV29-1; abundance: -; j_gene: TRBJ1-1; CDR3aa: SVDLQGTEAF
v_gene: TRBV19; abundance: -; j_gene: TRBJ1-1; CDR3aa: ASSEELNTEAF
v_gene: TRBV28; abundance: -; j_gene: TRBJ2-7; CDR3aa: ASSSYRSSYEQY
v_gene: TRBV20-1; abundance: -; j_gene: TRBJ2-2; CDR3aa: SASLGTGGAGELF
v_gene: TRBV4-1; abundance: -; j_gene: TRBJ2-7; CDR3aa: ASSQTGVWGYEQY
v_gene: TRBV6-5; abundance: -; j_gene: TRBJ2-4; CDR3aa: ASSRGAPPKNIQY
v_gene: TRBV19; abundance: -; j_gene: TRBJ1-2; CDR3aa: AGLGMDGYT
v_gene: TRBV28; abundance: once; j_gene: TRBJ1-5; CDR3aa: ASSPAGGVISNQPQH
v_gene: TRBV7-6; abundance: -; j_gene: TRBJ2-5; CDR3aa: ASSLRAETQY
v_gene: TRBV10-3; abundance: -; j_gene: TRBJ1-1; CDR3aa: AISEAGLNTEAF
v_gene: TRBV7-3; abundance: -; j_gene: TRBJ1-3; CDR3aa: ASSPRLRQGSNTIY
v_gene: TRBV9; abundance: few; j_gene: TRBJ1-4; CDR3aa: ASSVSAGTTNEKLF
v_gene: TRBV7-8; abundance: -; j_gene: TRBJ2-2; CDR3aa: ASSLGQLNRELF
v_gene: TRBV5-1; abundance: -; j_gene: TRBJ1-2; CDR3aa: ASSLAWGQDGYT
v_gene: TRBV3-1/TRBV3-2; abundance: -; j_gene: TRBJ2-1; CDR3aa: ASSQRDQSQF
v_gene: TRBV7-2; abundance: once; j_gene: TRBJ1-2; CDR3aa: ASSLALGARAGYGYT
v_gene: TRBV7-9; abundance: -; j_gene: TRBJ1-4; CDR3aa: ASSLGQGARTPGEKLF
v_gene: TRBV7-3; abundance: once; j_gene: TRBJ2-1; CDR3aa: ASSLTRTSGSLYEQF
v_gene: TRBV28; abundance: once; j_gene: TRBJ2-2; CDR3aa: ASSLILGGGNTGELF
v_gene: TRBV7-2; abundance: -; j_gene: TRBJ2-1; CDR3aa: ASSLSRGTHNEQF
v_gene: TRBV12-5; abundance: -; j_gene: TRBJ2-2; CDR3aa: ASGLAGVAGELF
v_gene: TRBV6-5; abundance: -; j_gene: TRBJ2-7; CDR3aa: ASREAGVEQY
v_gene: TRBV20-1; abundance: few; j_gene: TRBJ2-7; CDR3aa: SAQQGVEQY
v_gene: TRBV7-3; abundance: -; j_gene: TRBJ1-2; CDR3aa: ASSWDRAISYGYT
v_gene: TRBV7-9; abundance: -; j_gene: TRBJ1-1; CDR3aa: ASSLTVEAF
v_gene: TRBV7-3; abundance: -; j_gene: TRBJ2-7; CDR3aa: ASSLKLAGRNEQY